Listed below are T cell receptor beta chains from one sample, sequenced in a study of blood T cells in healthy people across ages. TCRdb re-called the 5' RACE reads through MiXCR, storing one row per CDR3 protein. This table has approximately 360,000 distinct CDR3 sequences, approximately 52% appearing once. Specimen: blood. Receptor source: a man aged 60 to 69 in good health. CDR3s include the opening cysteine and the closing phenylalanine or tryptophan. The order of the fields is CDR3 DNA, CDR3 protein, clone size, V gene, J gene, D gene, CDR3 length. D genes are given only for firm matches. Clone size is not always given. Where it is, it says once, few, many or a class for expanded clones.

TGTGCCAGCAGCTTAGAAGGCACAGGGCATGAGCAGTTCTTC	CASSLEGTGHEQFF	once	TRBV7-2	TRBJ2-1	NA	14
TGCAGTGCTAGAGATAACAGGGGGCGGAATCAGCCCCAGCATTTT	CSARDNRGRNQPQHF	NA	TRBV20-1	TRBJ1-5	TRBD1	15
TGCAGCGTGGAGCTATCGGGAGGAATTAACTACAATGTGCAGTTCTTC	CSVELSGGINYNVQFF	NA	TRBV29-1	TRBJ2-1	TRBD2	16
TGTGCCTCCGGGGGCCTACCCTACGGGCAGTACTTC	CASGGLPYGQYF	NA	TRBV27	TRBJ2-4	NA	12
TGTGCCAGCAGCCCGACTGGCCAAGAGACCCAGTACTTC	CASSPTGQETQYF	NA	TRBV5-6	TRBJ2-5	NA	13
TGTGCCAGCAGTGGGATCGGGACAGGGGCAGATACGCAGTATTTT	CASSGIGTGADTQYF	few	TRBV28	TRBJ2-3	TRBD1	15
TGTGCCAGCAGCCTTAGGGACAGGCCCTATGGCTACACCTTC	CASSLRDRPYGYTF	NA	TRBV3-1	TRBJ1-2	TRBD1	14
TGCGCCAGCAGCCAAGCCCCAGGCTCCTACAATGAGCAGTTCTTC	CASSQAPGSYNEQFF	once	TRBV4-1	TRBJ2-1	NA	15
TGTGCCAGCAGCTTAAACCAGGACAAAAACATTCAGTACTTC	CASSLNQDKNIQYF	few	TRBV7-9	TRBJ2-4	NA	14
TGTGCCAGCAGCCCTACAGTTAGCACAGATACGCAGTATTTT	CASSPTVSTDTQYF	NA	TRBV5-5	TRBJ2-3	NA	14
TGTGCCACCAGCTTAAGGACAGGCGGTAGTTATGGCTACACCTTC	CATSLRTGGSYGYTF	NA	TRBV15	TRBJ1-2	TRBD1	15
TGTGCCAGCTCACCCGGGGCGAACAAATTCTCCTACGAGCAGTACTTC	CASSPGANKFSYEQYF	few	TRBV18	TRBJ2-7	NA	16
TGTGCCAGCAGCTACGGGACTAGCGGGATTTACGAGCAGTACTTC	CASSYGTSGIYEQYF	many	TRBV6-2/TRBV6-3	TRBJ2-7	TRBD2	15
TGTGCCAGCAGTGAAGCGGGGGGGGGTGCTTGGGGCACTGAAGCTTTCTTT	CASSEAGGGAWGTEAFF	many	TRBV25-1	TRBJ1-1	NA	17
TGCGCCAGCAGCCGATATCCCGGGACCGATAACTACGAGCAGTACTTC	CASSRYPGTDNYEQYF	NA	TRBV5-1	TRBJ2-7	NA	16
TGTGCCAGCAGTTCCCCGGCTAGCGGCTCCTACGAGCAGTACTTC	CASSSPASGSYEQYF	few	TRBV27	TRBJ2-7	TRBD2	15
TGTGCCAGCAGGGGGACAGTTAACCACGAGCAGTACTTC	CASRGTVNHEQYF	NA	TRBV6-2/TRBV6-3	TRBJ2-7	TRBD1	13
TGTGCCAGCAGCCGTCGACAGGGGGGCTATGGCTACACCTTC	CASSRRQGGYGYTF	few	TRBV5-6	TRBJ1-2	TRBD1	14
TGCAGTGCTAACCGGGGACAGGGGGCGGATGAGCAGTTCTTC	CSANRGQGADEQFF	NA	TRBV20-1	TRBJ2-1	TRBD1	14
TGTGCCAGCAGAAGGACGCCCCCTAACTATGGCTACACCTTC	CASRRTPPNYGYTF	NA	TRBV28	TRBJ1-2	NA	14
TGTGCCAGCAGCTTAGGATTCAGGAACGAGCAGTACTTC	CASSLGFRNEQYF	few	TRBV7-2	TRBJ2-7	NA	13
TGCAGTGCTAGATTAGGGGCTAGGGTAAATGAGCAGTTCTTC	CSARLGARVNEQFF	few	TRBV20-1	TRBJ2-1	NA	14
TGCAGTGCTAGCGGCGTACAGGGGGATGACGAGCAGTACTTC	CSASGVQGDDEQYF	many	TRBV20-1	TRBJ2-7	TRBD1	14
TGCGCCAGCAGCTACGACAAAGGGGTGACCTACGAGCAGTACTTC	CASSYDKGVTYEQYF	NA	TRBV5-1	TRBJ2-7	NA	15
TGTGCCAGCAGTCGACTAGCGGGATCAGATACGCAGTATTTT	CASSRLAGSDTQYF	NA	TRBV6-5	TRBJ2-3	TRBD2	14
TGTGCCACCCAGAGGACGCCCAGACCCGGGGAGCTGTTTTTT	CATQRTPRPGELFF	NA	TRBV12-3/TRBV12-4	TRBJ2-2	NA	14
TGCAGCTGTCCGAGCGGGGGGGCGACAGATACGCAGTATTTT	CSCPSGGATDTQYF	few	TRBV20-1	TRBJ2-3	TRBD2	14
TGTGCCAGCAGCCAGCCGGGGAGACTAGCGGGAGATACGCAGTATTTT	CASSQPGRLAGDTQYF	NA	TRBV3-1	TRBJ2-3	TRBD2	16
TGTGCCACCAGTGAACCGGACCGGGGCGATGAGCAGTTCTTC	CATSEPDRGDEQFF	NA	TRBV24-1	TRBJ2-1	NA	14
TGCAGTGCCACCGGGACTAGCGGGGGGGCAGATACGCAGTATTTT	CSATGTSGGADTQYF	NA	TRBV20-1	TRBJ2-3	TRBD2	15
TGCGCCAGCAGCCAAGTTGGGGGGGCGGGATACGAGCAGTACTTC	CASSQVGGAGYEQYF	few	TRBV4-3	TRBJ2-7	NA	15
TGCAGCGTTGGAGGGGACAGGGGCATAGGCTACACCTTC	CSVGGDRGIGYTF	NA	TRBV29-1	TRBJ1-2	TRBD1	13
TGTGCCAGCAGTCCTCGGGCCATTTGGGAGACCCAGTACTTC	CASSPRAIWETQYF	NA	TRBV6-2/TRBV6-3	TRBJ2-5	NA	14
TGTGCCAGCAGCGTAGAGCCCTACAATGAGCAGTTCTTC	CASSVEPYNEQFF	NA	TRBV11-3	TRBJ2-1	NA	13
TGTGCCAGCAGCCAAGATCGAGCGAGCGGAGAGACCCAGTACTTC	CASSQDRASGETQYF	few	TRBV3-1	TRBJ2-5	NA	15
TGTGCCTGGAGCCGCCGGAAGGACAGGGGGAACTCCTACGAGCAGTACTTC	CAWSRRKDRGNSYEQYF	NA	TRBV30	TRBJ2-7	TRBD1	17
TGTGCCAGCAGCTTGAATCGGCTCTCCGATACGCAGTATTTT	CASSLNRLSDTQYF	NA	TRBV7-2	TRBJ2-3	NA	14
TGTGCCAGCAGCCCTGCGGGCCCCGACACCGGGGAGCTGTTTTTT	CASSPAGPDTGELFF	few	TRBV7-9	TRBJ2-2	NA	15
TGCGCCAGCAGCCAAGATGGGGCTAGCGGGAAGGGAGATACGCAGTATTTT	CASSQDGASGKGDTQYF	NA	TRBV4-3	TRBJ2-3	TRBD2	17
TGCGCCAGCAGTTGGGGAACTAGCACAGATACGCAGTATTTT	CASSWGTSTDTQYF	many	TRBV5-1	TRBJ2-3	NA	14
TGCGCCAGCAGCCATTCGGGGGCCGGGAATGAGCAGTTCTTC	CASSHSGAGNEQFF	NA	TRBV4-3	TRBJ2-1	NA	14
TGTGCCAGCAGCTTATTGGCGGGAGGGCCGGCAGATACGCAGTATTTT	CASSLLAGGPADTQYF	NA	TRBV11-2	TRBJ2-3	TRBD2	16
TGTGCCAGCAGTTTACGGGGACAGGGAGGATTCTCTGGGGCCAACGTCCTGACTTTC	CASSLRGQGGFSGANVLTF	many	TRBV12-3/TRBV12-4	TRBJ2-6	TRBD1	19
TGTGCCACCAGCAGAGATCGGACAGGGGGATCCTACGAGCAGTACTTC	CATSRDRTGGSYEQYF	NA	TRBV15	TRBJ2-7	TRBD1	16
TGTGCCAGCAGTTACGTGGAGGGGTCCTACAATGAGCAGTTCTTC	CASSYVEGSYNEQFF	NA	TRBV6-6	TRBJ2-1	NA	15
TGTGCCAGCACAACAGGGGGCAACCGATTGCATGGCTACACCTTC	CASTTGGNRLHGYTF	NA	TRBV28	TRBJ1-2	TRBD1	15
TGTGCCAGCAGCCCCACCTTCAATGAGCAGTTCTTC	CASSPTFNEQFF	NA	TRBV2	TRBJ2-1	NA	12
TGTGCCAGCCGGGAGGCCGGACTGGAGGCTTTCTTT	CASREAGLEAFF	NA	TRBV6-6	TRBJ1-1	NA	12
TGTGCCAGCACCGTTGGCTTGAGGGGCACAGATACGCAGTATTTT	CASTVGLRGTDTQYF	NA	TRBV7-2	TRBJ2-3	NA	15
TGCAGTGCTAGACCCCTCCCGGGGCAAGAGACCCAGTACTTC	CSARPLPGQETQYF	NA	TRBV20-1	TRBJ2-5	NA	14
TGTGCCAGCAGTTTATTGTCAGGGAGCGGGAACACTGAAGCTTTCTTT	CASSLLSGSGNTEAFF	NA	TRBV27	TRBJ1-1	NA	16